The rows below give T cell receptor beta chains drawn from one sample of a study of shared clonotypes between healthy human individuals. The method was immunoSEQ multiplex PCR; TCRdb's version includes in-frame clones alone and lacks a portion of them. The sample yields around 500,000 clones, 81% seen once. The specimen sequenced was PBMCs. All receptors come from a woman aged 35 to 49 in good health. Some clones in this sample may be carry-over from other donors' samples. Each CDR3 is given without its conserved first and last residue. Fields, in order: CDR3 length, J gene, V gene, CDR3 protein.

>11|TRBJ2-7|TRBV27
ASRKTGSYEQY
>11|TRBJ2-7|TRBV6-5
ASSWTGVDEQY
>12|TRBJ2-2|TRBV6-5
ASSSPGLSGELF
>17|TRBJ2-6|TRBV27
ASSQDRFRGNSGANVLT
>13|TRBJ2-7|TRBV2
ASRKGLAGVVEQY
>13|TRBJ2-7|TRBV7-2
ASSFNGGETYEQY
>10|TRBJ2-4|TRBV7-2
ASSLSGGIQY
>13|TRBJ1-4|TRBV6-1
ASSSTGSSREKLF
>12|TRBJ2-5|TRBV5-1
ASSPGQRQETQY
>13|TRBJ1-2|TRBV19
ASSIGVAHYYGYT
>12|TRBJ1-3|TRBV18
ASSPDRAGNTIY
>12|TRBJ2-7|TRBV25-1
ASSAAGAPYEQY
>13|TRBJ2-3|TRBV5-1
ASSAGGQRTDTQY
>12|TRBJ2-3|TRBV5-1
ASSLSQLTDTQY
>13|TRBJ2-3|TRBV27
ASSLAGDHTDTQY
>12|TRBJ2-7|TRBV18
ASSLTQGTYEQY
>12|TRBJ1-2|TRBV7-8
ASSSGTGDYGYT
>14|TRBJ2-7|TRBV28
ASSNLATQLSYEQY
>12|TRBJ2-3|TRBV7-9
ASSLLAGTDTQY
>12|TRBJ2-1|TRBV6-6
ASSYRGGRDEQF
>10|TRBJ2-3|TRBV4-2
ASSQDSDTQY
>12|TRBJ1-1|TRBV10-3
AISEWAVNTEAF
>13|TRBJ1-1|TRBV11-3
ASSLGGGVGTEAF
>11|TRBJ1-5|TRBV7-8
ASSKDRFQPQH
>13|TRBJ2-1|TRBV11-3
ASSLGTSGPNEQF
>12|TRBJ2-7|TRBV6-5
ASSYSWDSYEQY
>11|TRBJ1-1|TRBV7-9
ASSPEVGTEAF
>14|TRBJ2-6|TRBV6-1
ASSELGFSGANVLT
>12|TRBJ2-1|TRBV5-1
ASSGASSVNEQF
>12|TRBJ2-7|TRBV4-3
ASSLGGGRDEQY
>12|TRBJ2-1|TRBV11-2
ASSPRDSYNEQF
>13|TRBJ2-1|TRBV7-7
ASSSGTGRYNEQF
>11|TRBJ2-2|TRBV7-2
ASSLEGGGELF
>10|TRBJ2-2|TRBV5-1
ASSLESGELF